This T cell receptor beta chain came from a study of T cells after yellow fever vaccination. Researchers made TCR cDNA using 5'RACE template switching, and this step added a universal primer site and UMIs. TCRdb reprocessed the 5' RACE reads via MiXCR and lists one record per CDR3 protein. The data contain hundreds of thousands of distinct CDR3 sequences, roughly 13% of them seen just once; the ten biggest clones take up about an eighth. This clonotype appeared many times. With 6 bases clipped from V and 12 bases from J, the junction kept 11 bases outside the gene matches. The CDR3 is 13 amino acids.

This receptor was taken from a man in his thirties or forties who received the YFV17D yellow fever vaccine. This sample comprised PBMCs, obtained on the day of the yellow fever booster vaccination. The gene calls are TRBV12-3 or TRBV12-4 and TRBJ2-1; 7 bases map to TRBD2. CDR3 sequence: CASRELAGGTQFF. DNA of the CDR3: TGTGCCAGCAGGGAGTTAGCGGGTGGCACGCAGTTCTTC.